This entry lists 23 T cell receptor beta chains sequenced from one sample in a study of blood T cell repertoires in COVID-19 (dated by TCRdb to between 2020 and 2021). Library construction relied on the immunoSEQ multiplex PCR assay. In its TCRdb copy, this immuneACCESS table keeps in-frame sequences only and misses some clones. Where compared with another copy, unresolved V genes explain less than half of these, and the others have no known cause. Across this sample there are hundreds of thousands of clones, with 80% to 90% seen only once. 2.2% of the sample lies in the top ten. Sequencing was performed on PBMCs or T cells enriched from blood (not recorded which). The receptors stem from a man aged 30 to 45 who had recovered from COVID-19.

The rearrangement links TRBV3-1 (or the pseudogene TRBV3-2) to TRBJ2-1; D possibly corresponds to TRBD1 (5 bases). Between the trimmed V and J ends, which lost 3 bases and 9 bases, there was a span of 18 bases. The CDR3 has 15 amino acids. Per the germline V gene, CDR1 is LGHDT and CDR2 is YNNKEL (reference sequence). CDR3 residues: CASSHFQGRRSEQFF. The DNA of the CDR3 is TGTGCCAGCAGCCACTTCCAGGGAAGGCGAAGTGAGCAGTTCTTC.

The chain employs TRBV12-3 or TRBV12-4 and TRBJ1-6; D may be TRBD1 (6 bases). V dropped 8 bases and J dropped 10 bases, with 15 bases sitting between them. The CDR3 is 13 residues long. The DNA for the CDR3 is TGTGCCAGCGTCACAGGGATAAAGTCACCCCTCCACTTT. Translation gives CASVTGIKSPLHF.

This chain uses TRBV12-3 or TRBV12-4 with TRBJ1-1; 7 nucleotides agree with TRBD1. There are 11 residues in the CDR3. The V segment lost 3 bases and the J segment 11 bases; nucleotides outside the gene matches: 3. CDR3 nucleotides: TGTGCCAGCAGTTTGACAGGGCTTGCTTTCTTT. Protein: CASSLTGLAFF.

A single count supports this clone. The chain has TRBV30 and TRBJ1-1; 7 positions agree with TRBD1. The V segment lost 1 base and the J segment 0 bases; nucleotides outside the gene matches: 5. Germline values: CDR1 GTSNPN, CDR2 SVGIG (reference sequence). The CDR3 contains 15 residues. CDR3 sequence (DNA): TGTGCCTGGAGTGCCGACAGGGCGATGAACACTGAAGCTTTCTTT. This encodes CAWSADRAMNTEAFF.

This chain joins TRBV19 and TRBJ2-4, with 8 bases matching TRBD2. In germline, CDR1 is LNHDA, CDR2 SQIVND (reference sequence). The V gene end was trimmed by 3 bases and the J gene end by 0 bases; junction bases not matched to a gene: 7. The CDR3 sequence is 17 residues long. CDR3 residues: CASSISGTRLAKNIQYF. As DNA, the CDR3 is TGTGCCAGTAGTATTAGCGGGACAAGACTAGCCAAAAACATTCAGTACTTC.

This clone came up once. The J gene is TRBJ1-4, the V gene TRBV27; 7 bases align to TRBD1. J was trimmed by 8 bases and V by 2 bases; bases with no gene match: 5. The CDR3 extends over 14 amino acids. Germline CDR1 MNHEY, CDR2 SMNVEV (reference sequence). CDR3 region: CASSLRGPEEKLFF. CDR3 bases: TGTGCCAGCAGTTTAAGGGGGCCGGAAGAAAAACTGTTTTTT.

The chain recombines TRBV2 with TRBJ1-2; D perhaps matches TRBD1 (6 bases). The CDR3 has 14 amino acids. V lost 6 bases, J lost 8 bases, and 19 bases lay in between. The germline CDR1 and CDR2 sequences are SNHLY and FYNNEI. The CDR3 DNA follows: TGTGCCAGCAGAACAGGTCGGGGGGCATGGGGCTACACCTTC. As protein: CASRTGRGAWGYTF.

The CDR3 sequence: CASSVRGQTNEKLFF. The CDR3, as DNA: TGTGCCAGCAGCGTCAGGGGGCAGACTAATGAAAAACTGTTTTTT. The chain couples TRBV5-8 to TRBJ1-4, with TRBD1 matching 8 bases. The CDR3 consists of 15 residues. Germline assignment: CDR1 SGHTS and CDR2 YDEGEE. The ends lost 4 bases at V and 2 bases at J; junction bases unmatched: 4.

The chain carries TRBV13 and TRBJ1-4; 7 bases fit TRBD1. J lost 7 bases, V lost 5 bases, and 7 bases had no gene match. The germline CDR1 and CDR2 sequences are PRHDT and FYEKMQ (reference sequence). The CDR3 is made up of 14 amino acids. The CDR3 region has the DNA TGTGCCAGCAGCCCTTGGGACAGAAGTGAAAAACTGTTTTTT. This encodes CASSPWDRSEKLFF.

On this clone: Relative to the germline gene, one junction end is altered; a read error may explain this. J is TRBJ1-6 and V is TRBV30; 7 bases are shared with TRBD1. Germline CDR1 and CDR2: GTSNPN and SVGIG (reference sequence). The CDR3 is 11 residues long. The DNA for the CDR3 is TGTGCCTGGAGTCCCGGGACAGCCTCCTTCTTT. Its protein is CAWSPGTASFF.

The chain carries TRBV9 and TRBJ2-2, with 7 bases aligning to TRBD2. V dropped 1 base and J dropped 4; count of bases not matched to a gene: 7. The length of the CDR3 is 16 residues. The germline CDR1 and CDR2 sequences are SGDLS and YYNGEE. CDR3 sequence: CASSVRAGGGTGELFF. The DNA of the CDR3 is TGTGCCAGCAGCGTACGGGCAGGCGGGGGCACCGGGGAGCTGTTTTTT.

CDR3 bases: TGTGCCAGCAGCGTAGGAGGTCAATACGGTAACTATGGCTACACCTTC. Protein product: CASSVGGQYGNYGYTF. This sequence joins TRBV9 and TRBJ1-2; D call uncertain. Trimming pared 0 bases from V and 1 base from J, leaving 13 bases between. Germline lookup yields CDR1 SGDLS and CDR2 YYNGEE. CDR3 length equals 16 residues. Complete variable domain (other parts from reference TRBV9 and TRBJ1-2): DSGVTQTPKHLITATGQRVTLRCSPRSGDLSVYWYQQSLDQGLQFLIQYYNGEERAKGNILERFSAQQFPDLHSELNLSSLELGDSALYFCASSVGGQYGNYGYTFGSGTRLTVV.

This clone was recorded only once. The chain has TRBV5-1 and TRBJ2-7; 7 bases align to TRBD1. The CDR3 consists of 15 residues. In germline, CDR1 is SGHRS, CDR2 YFSETQ. Trimming at V came to 5 bases and at J to 2 bases, leaving 10 bases not matched to a gene. The CDR3 DNA sequence: TGCGCCAGCAGTCGGTTGGGACAGATTCCCTACGAGCAGTACTTC. Protein: CASSRLGQIPYEQYF.

This chain links TRBV27 with TRBJ2-2; the match to TRBD2 covers 10 bases. The V segment lost 8 bases and the J segment 7 bases; nucleotides outside the gene matches: 13. CDR1 is MNHEY and CDR2 is SMNVEV in the germline V gene (reference sequence). The CDR3 is 16 amino acids. The CDR3 DNA reads TGTGCCAGCCGGAGAAAGCGGGGGGGCTTCAGCGGGGAGCTGTTTTTT. It encodes CASRRKRGGFSGELFF.

CDR3 sequence reads: CASSFSFRAEAFF. CDR3 DNA sequence: TGTGCCAGCAGTTTTAGCTTTCGGGCTGAAGCTTTCTTT. V gene TRBV27 combines with J gene TRBJ1-1; D is undetermined. V dropped 3 bases and J dropped 6 bases, with 11 bases sitting between them. This CDR3 comprises 13 residues. Germline V gene sequence: CDR1 MNHEY, CDR2 SMNVEV (reference sequence).

The chain recombines TRBV13 with TRBJ1-5; 8 nucleotides align to TRBD1. Per germline, CDR1 PRHDT and CDR2 FYEKMQ (reference sequence). The trim removed 5 bases at V and 7 bases at J, leaving 4 bases unmatched. This CDR3 region has 13 residues. The CDR3, as DNA: TGTGCCAGCAGCACAGGGGGGGTCCAGCCCCAGCATTTT. Translating it yields CASSTGGVQPQHF.

This clone appeared a single time. This rearrangement joins TRBV7-8 to TRBJ1-1; 9 bases line up with TRBD1. V dropped 6 bases and J dropped 7; count of bases not matched to a gene: 12. This CDR3 is 15 amino acids long. Germline CDR1 SGHVS, CDR2 FQNEAQ. CDR3 residues: CASSHQRDRAIEAFF. CDR3 DNA sequence: TGTGCCAGCAGTCATCAGAGGGACAGGGCGATTGAAGCTTTCTTT.

The V gene is TRBV18, the J gene TRBJ2-1; D is undetermined. Germline-derived CDR1 and CDR2 are KGHSH and LQKENI. Trimming removed 0 bases at V and 7 bases at J, with 7 bases between. The CDR3 consists of 13 residues. The CDR3 reads CASSPPSSNEQFF. The CDR3 DNA sequence: TGTGCCAGCTCACCACCGTCGAGTAATGAGCAGTTCTTC.

This chain connects TRBV7-2 to TRBJ1-2, with 7 positions matching TRBD1. CDR1 is SGHTA and CDR2 is FQGNSA in the germline V gene. With V trimmed by 5 bases and J by 8 bases, 5 bases remained unmatched. The CDR3 contains 12 residues. CDR3 amino acids: CASSDQGVGYTF. CDR3 bases: TGTGCCAGCAGCGACCAGGGGGTGGGCTACACCTTC.

The chain joins TRBV25-1 to TRBJ1-1; no firm D call. V lost 4 bases, J lost 7 bases, and 4 bases lay in between. Germline CDR1 reads MGHDK; CDR2 reads SYGVNS. CDR3 length: 10 residues. This CDR3 reads CASSGLEAFF. In nucleotides, the CDR3 is TGTGCCAGCAGTGGACTTGAAGCTTTCTTT.

The chain carries TRBV3-1 (or the pseudogene TRBV3-2) and TRBJ2-1, with TRBD2 identical over 8 bases. J lost 5 bases, V lost 3 bases, and 12 bases had no gene match. CDR1 is LGHDT and CDR2 is YNNKEL in the germline V gene (reference sequence). The CDR3 covers 17 residues. In DNA form, the CDR3 reads TGTGCCAGCAGCCACCCCGTCGGGAGGGGGGTAAACAATGAGCAGTTCTTC. Translated, it gives CASSHPVGRGVNNEQFF.

The chain links TRBV9 to TRBJ2-2; no firm D call. Between the trimmed V and J ends, which lost 0 bases and 1 base, there was a span of 13 bases. Germline V gene data show CDR1 as SGDLS and CDR2 as YYNGEE. This CDR3 spans 17 amino acids. Written as DNA, the CDR3 is TGTGCCAGCAGCGTAGGACTCTTCGGAGAGAACACCGGGGAGCTGTTTTTT. Translated, it gives CASSVGLFGENTGELFF.

The rearrangement links TRBV6-6 to TRBJ2-7; 11 positions agree with TRBD1. The CDR3 is 15 amino acids. The junction had 9 bases not matched to a gene; V was cut back by 6 bases and J by 5 bases. The V gene's germline CDR1 is MNHNY and CDR2 SVGAGI (reference sequence). The DNA of the CDR3 is TGTGCCAGCAGCCCTGGACAGGGGGCTTACCACGAGCAGTACTTC. It translates to CASSPGQGAYHEQYF.